These 27 T cell receptor beta chains share one sample of origin, sequenced in a study of blood T cell repertoires in COVID-19. The table came from immunoSEQ multiplex PCR; TCRdb's copy has only in-frame clones and leaves some out. The sample has 250,000 or so clones, about four fifths seen once. The sequenced sample was peripheral blood. The receptor set was obtained from a woman between 18 and 29 years old with acute or convalescent COVID-19.

This clone was recorded a few times. The rearrangement links TRBV18 to TRBJ1-1; 7 nucleotides agree with TRBD1. The CDR3 is 14 residues long. With 4 bases clipped from V and 1 base from J, the junction kept 3 bases outside the gene matches. From germline, CDR1 is KGHSH and CDR2 LQKENI. The CDR3 loop reads CASSRDRKNTEAFF. CDR3 bases: TGTGCCAGCTCACGGGACAGAAAGAACACTGAAGCTTTCTTT.

V usage is TRBV30 and J usage is TRBJ1-1; TRBD1 matches at 9 bases. The germline V gene encodes CDR1 GTSNPN and CDR2 SVGIG (reference sequence). The CDR3 has 14 amino acids. Germline trimming cut 6 bases from V and 8 bases from J; bases unmatched to any gene: 13. The CDR3 protein is CACIIRDRVVEAFF. CDR3 bases: TGTGCCTGCATCATCCGGGACAGGGTGGTGGAAGCTTTCTTT.

The chain recombines TRBV15 with TRBJ1-2; tentatively, D is TRBD1 (5 bases). Germline CDR1 is LNHNV and CDR2 is YYDKDF (reference sequence). V was shortened by 1 base and J by 12 bases, with 21 bases between the two germline ends. The CDR3 is 15 residues long. The DNA for the CDR3 is TGTGCCACCAGCAGAGTACCGCTGGGCCAGGGTCCCAACACCTTC. It codes for CATSRVPLGQGPNTF.

The chain combines TRBV2 with TRBJ2-3; 7 nucleotides match TRBD2. After removal of 7 bases from V and 0 bases from J, the junction contained 4 bases not matched to a gene. The V gene's germline CDR1 is SNHLY and CDR2 FYNNEI. The CDR3 covers 14 residues. CDR3 sequence: CASIRGSSTDTQYF. In DNA, the CDR3 is TGTGCCAGCATTCGCGGGAGCAGCACAGATACGCAGTATTTT. The full variable domain, its missing parts supplied by reference TRBV2 and TRBJ2-3, is EPEVTQTPSHQVTQMGQEVILRCVPISNHLYFYWYRQILGQKVEFLVSFYNNEISEKSEIFDDQFSVERPDGSNFTLKIRSTKLEDSAMYFCASIRGSSTDTQYFGPGTRLTVL.

The chain links TRBV28 to TRBJ1-5, with D hard to call. The V gene's germline CDR1 is MDHEN and CDR2 SYDVKM. CDR3 length equals 12 residues. V was clipped by 6 bases and J by 1 base, with 4 bases between them. The CDR3 bases are TGTGCCAGCAGACTGAGCAATCAGCCCCAGCATTTT. This codes for CASRLSNQPQHF.

The CDR3 loop is CAGSSLAGGPYEQYF. Here the CDR3 DNA reads TGTGCCGGATCCTCCTTAGCGGGAGGGCCCTACGAGCAGTACTTC. The chain recombines TRBV7-2 with TRBJ2-7; 11 bases line up with TRBD2. J lost 2 bases, V lost 11 bases, and 11 bases had no gene match. Germline V gives CDR1 SGHTA, CDR2 FQGNSA. This CDR3 region has 15 residues.

V gene TRBV6-5 combines with J gene TRBJ2-1; 9 bases match TRBD2. Trimming removed 0 bases from V and 6 bases from J; junction bases left unmatched: 3. Germline V CDR1 and CDR2: MNHEY, SVGAGI. There are 15 residues in the CDR3. CDR3 protein: CASSYSGREGNEQFF. The CDR3 nucleotides read TGTGCCAGCAGTTACTCCGGGCGGGAGGGCAATGAGCAGTTCTTC.

V and J are TRBV9 and TRBJ2-3; D call uncertain. V was trimmed by 5 bases and J by 3 bases, leaving 10 bases between them. Germline V lookup: CDR1 SGDLS, CDR2 YYNGEE. This CDR3 has 13 amino acids. Here the CDR3 reads CASRETTTDTQYF. The CDR3 DNA sequence: TGTGCCAGCAGAGAGACAACGACAGATACGCAGTATTTT.

The rearrangement uses TRBV24-1 and TRBJ2-3; possibly TRBD2 for D (5 bases). The germline V gene has CDR1 KGHDR and CDR2 SFDVKD. With 4 bases removed from V and 10 bases from J, the gap between germline ends came to 14 bases. The CDR3 has 13 residues. The CDR3 DNA is TGTGCCACCAGTGAGGAACCTAGCAGCCCGCAGTATTTT. Amino acids: CATSEEPSSPQYF.

This rearrangement joins TRBV9 to TRBJ2-7; TRBD2 aligns across 8 bases. The V gene's germline CDR1 is SGDLS and CDR2 YYNGEE. V dropped 2 bases and J dropped 4; count of bases not matched to a gene: 8. This CDR3 has 15 residues. In nucleotides, the CDR3 is TGTGCCAGCAGCGTGGCTAGCGGGTCCCAATACGAGCAGTACTTC. Amino acids: CASSVASGSQYEQYF.

This chain connects TRBV6-5 to TRBJ1-2; 8 bases line up with TRBD1. Germline V gene lookup returns CDR1 MNHEY and CDR2 SVGAGI. The CDR3 sequence is 14 residues long. V shed 0 bases, J shed 7 bases, and the junction held 4 bases outside the gene matches. The CDR3 nucleotides are TGTGCCAGCAGTTACTCGCTACAGGGGGGTGGCTACACCTTC. Translation: CASSYSLQGGGYTF.

The rearrangement uses TRBV18 and TRBJ2-1; D perhaps matches TRBD2 (6 bases). CDR3 length: 14 residues. V lost 0 bases, J lost 8 bases, and 11 bases lay in between. CDR1 and CDR2 (germline): KGHSH, LQKENI. The CDR3 loop reads CASSPPLALYEQFF. CDR3 DNA: TGTGCCAGCTCACCACCACTAGCTTTATATGAGCAGTTCTTC.

The chain recombines TRBV7-8 with TRBJ2-3, with 7 bases identical to TRBD2. The CDR3 runs 17 residues. From germline, CDR1 is SGHVS and CDR2 FQNEAQ. J lost 0 bases, V lost 8 bases, and 14 bases had no gene match. The CDR3: CASDMGTMLISTDTQYF. CDR3 sequence (DNA): TGTGCCAGCGATATGGGGACTATGCTGATTAGCACAGATACGCAGTATTTT.

This clone was observed a single time. The V gene is TRBV28, the J gene TRBJ1-5; D is ambiguous. The germline V gene has CDR1 MDHEN and CDR2 SYDVKM. With 7 bases removed from V and 4 bases from J, the gap between germline ends came to 17 bases. This CDR3 spans 15 amino acids. CDR3 DNA: TGTGCCAGCATGGCCTGGCAGGAGGTTAATCAGCCCCAGCATTTT. Translated, it gives CASMAWQEVNQPQHF.

The chain employs TRBV11-2 and TRBJ2-1, with TRBD2 matching over 8 bases. The CDR3 consists of 14 residues. V gave up 8 bases and J gave up 9 bases; unmatched junction bases: 12. CDR1 and CDR2 (germline): SGHAT, FQNNGV. CDR3 residues: CASGNSGNRREQFF. The CDR3 DNA reads TGTGCCAGCGGAAATAGCGGGAATCGGCGTGAGCAGTTCTTC.

The rearrangement links TRBV7-9 to TRBJ2-1; D is perhaps TRBD2 (5 bases). V shed 5 bases and J shed 7 bases, with 12 bases lying between them. Per the germline V gene, CDR1 is SEHNR and CDR2 is FQNEAQ (reference sequence). The CDR3 is 13 residues long. CDR3 sequence reads: CASSPLGFNEQFF. The CDR3, as DNA: TGTGCCAGCAGCCCACTAGGGTTTAATGAGCAGTTCTTC. Full variable domain (remainder filled in from reference TRBV7-9 and TRBJ2-1): DTGVSQNPRHKITKRGQNVTFRCDPISEHNRLYWYRQTLGQGPEFLTYFQNEAQLEKSRLLSDRFSAERPKGSFSTLEIQRTEQGDSAMYLCASSPLGFNEQFFGPGTRLTVL.

The chain uses TRBV6-6 and TRBJ1-5; possible D gene TRBD1, 6 bases. In germline, CDR1 is MNHNY, CDR2 SVGAGI (reference sequence). V lost 8 bases and J 5 bases, leaving 22 bases between the germline ends. CDR3 length: 16 amino acids. DNA for the CDR3: TGTGCCAGCCAACCAAAGAGACCTCAGGGGCATCAGCCCCAGCATTTT. Residues: CASQPKRPQGHQPQHF.

The CDR3 loop is CASSRTGNTEAFF. CDR3 DNA: TGTGCCAGCAGCCGGACAGGAAACACTGAAGCTTTCTTT. The V gene is TRBV7-8, the J gene TRBJ1-1, with 7 bases aligning to TRBD1. The V gene end was trimmed by 5 bases and the J gene end by 2 bases; junction bases not matched to a gene: 2. The germline CDR1 and CDR2 sequences are SGHVS and FQNEAQ. This CDR3 contains 13 residues.

V gene TRBV19 combines with J gene TRBJ1-5; D gene unclear. Germline assignment: CDR1 LNHDA and CDR2 SQIVND (reference sequence). V was cut by 1 base and J by 6 bases, with 13 bases left in between. The CDR3 is 15 amino acids. CDR3 sequence: CASSIAQASSQPQHF. CDR3 nucleotide sequence: TGTGCCAGTAGTATAGCCCAGGCCTCGAGTCAGCCCCAGCATTTT.

This clone was seen just once. The chain has TRBV29-1 and TRBJ2-1; D gene uncertain. The CDR3 runs 11 residues. Germline CDR1 is SQVTM and CDR2 is ANQGSEA. This CDR3 is CIGGSYNEQFF. The CDR3 DNA reads as TGCATAGGCGGCTCCTACAATGAGCAGTTCTTC.

The chain couples TRBV7-8 to TRBJ2-5, with 10 bases aligning to TRBD2. Germline V gives CDR1 SGHVS, CDR2 FQNEAQ. V was clipped by 5 bases and J by 2 bases; unmatched bases: 5. The CDR3 totals 15 residues. The CDR3 is CASSKGTSVQETQYF. In DNA form, the CDR3 reads TGTGCCAGCAGCAAAGGGACTAGCGTACAAGAGACCCAGTACTTC.

V is TRBV9 and J is TRBJ2-1; perhaps TRBD2 as D (5 bases). Germline CDR1 reads SGDLS; CDR2 reads YYNGEE. The CDR3 is made up of 15 amino acids. Between the trimmed V and J ends, which lost 3 bases and 5 bases, there was a span of 15 bases. CDR3 in DNA: TGTGCCAGCAGCGAATGGGCTAGCCGGAACAATGAGCAGTTCTTC. This gives the protein CASSEWASRNNEQFF.

The rearrangement links TRBV6-2 or TRBV6-3 to TRBJ2-2; TRBD1 matches 8 bases. Germline trimming cut 4 bases from V and 0 bases from J; bases unmatched to any gene: 4. Germline V gives CDR1 MNHEY, CDR2 SVGEGT. CDR3 length equals 16 residues. The CDR3 protein is CASSWDRPPNTGELFF. In nucleotides, the CDR3 is TGTGCCAGCAGTTGGGACAGGCCCCCGAACACCGGGGAGCTGTTTTTT.

V usage is TRBV7-2 and J usage is TRBJ2-4; the D gene is possibly TRBD2 (5 bases). The CDR3 has 13 amino acids. Trimming took off 1 base at V and 6 bases at J, with 7 bases between the two ends. Germline lookup yields CDR1 SGHTA and CDR2 FQGNSA. The CDR3 DNA reads TGTGCCAGCAGCTTAGTCGAGGGAAACATTCAGTACTTC. This gives the protein CASSLVEGNIQYF.

The genes are TRBV5-8 and TRBJ2-5; D might be TRBD1 (5 bases). This CDR3 contains 15 residues. With 1 base removed from V and 4 bases from J, the gap between germline ends came to 14 bases. Germline-derived CDR1 and CDR2 are SGHTS and YDEGEE. The CDR3 is CASSLWSGYIETQYF. The CDR3 DNA reads as TGTGCCAGCAGCTTGTGGTCAGGGTACATAGAGACCCAGTACTTC.

This clone was seen a single time. The chain recombines TRBV14 with TRBJ2-7, with a weak D call TRBD1 (6 bases). The CDR3 is 15 residues long. V lost 4 bases and J 2 bases, leaving 15 bases between the germline ends. The germline gives CDR1 SGHDN, CDR2 FVKESK. The chain's CDR3 is CASSPTGPRTYEQYF. CDR3 nucleotides: TGTGCCAGCAGCCCGACAGGCCCCCGTACCTACGAGCAGTACTTC. The whole variable domain, filled in from reference TRBV14 and TRBJ2-7, reads EAGVTQFPSHSVIEKGQTVTLRCDPISGHDNLYWYRRVMGKEIKFLLHFVKESKQDESGMPNNRFLAERTGGTYSTLKVQPAELEDSGVYFCASSPTGPRTYEQYFGPGTRLTVT.

V gene TRBV27 combines with J gene TRBJ2-6; D might be TRBD1 (5 bases). The V gene lost 8 bases and the J gene lost 1 base, with 12 bases spanning the gap. This CDR3 spans 15 amino acids. CDR1 and CDR2 from the germline V gene are MNHEY and SMNVEV (reference sequence). The CDR3, as DNA: TGTGCCAGCCGCCTAGGGGTATCTGGGGCCAACGTCCTGACTTTC. This encodes CASRLGVSGANVLTF.